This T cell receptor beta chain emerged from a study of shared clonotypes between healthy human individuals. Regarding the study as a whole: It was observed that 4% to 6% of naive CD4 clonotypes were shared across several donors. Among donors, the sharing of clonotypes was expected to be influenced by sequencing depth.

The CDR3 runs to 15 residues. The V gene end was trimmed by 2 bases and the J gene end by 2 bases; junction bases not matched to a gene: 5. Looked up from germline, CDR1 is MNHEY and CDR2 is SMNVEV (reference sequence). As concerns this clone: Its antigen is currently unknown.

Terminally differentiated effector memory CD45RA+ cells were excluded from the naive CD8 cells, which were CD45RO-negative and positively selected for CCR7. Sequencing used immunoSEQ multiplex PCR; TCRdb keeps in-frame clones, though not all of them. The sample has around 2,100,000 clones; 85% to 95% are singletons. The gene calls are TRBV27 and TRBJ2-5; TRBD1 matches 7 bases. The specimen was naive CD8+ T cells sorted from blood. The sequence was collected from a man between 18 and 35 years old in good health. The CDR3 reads CASSLGTDVQETQYF. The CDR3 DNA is TGTGCCAGCAGTTTAGGGACAGACGTTCAAGAGACCCAGTACTTC.